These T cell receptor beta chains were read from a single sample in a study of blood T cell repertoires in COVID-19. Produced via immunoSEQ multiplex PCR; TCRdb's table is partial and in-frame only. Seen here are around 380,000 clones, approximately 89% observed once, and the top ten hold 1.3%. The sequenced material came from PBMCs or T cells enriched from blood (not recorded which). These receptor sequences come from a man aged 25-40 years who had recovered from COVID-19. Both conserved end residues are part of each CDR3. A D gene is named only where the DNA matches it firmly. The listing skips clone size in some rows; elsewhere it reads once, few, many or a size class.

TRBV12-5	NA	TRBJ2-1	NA	CASGSPVNSYNEQFF	TGTGCTAGTGGTTCTCCGGTCAACTCCTACAATGAGCAGTTCTTC
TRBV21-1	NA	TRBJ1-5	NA	CASSKARDRNQPQHF	TGTGCCAGCAGCAAAGCAAGGGACAGGAATCAGCCCCAGCATTTT
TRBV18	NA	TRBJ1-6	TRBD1	CASSSTGAGNSPLHF	TGTGCCAGCTCAAGCACAGGGGCGGGTAATTCACCCCTCCACTTT
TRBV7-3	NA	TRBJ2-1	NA	CASRGSGGEQFF	TGTGCCAGCAGGGGGTCAGGAGGTGAGCAGTTCTTC
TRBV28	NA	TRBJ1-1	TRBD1	CASRPTDRGLSTEAFF	TGTGCCAGCAGACCCACCGACAGGGGGCTGAGCACTGAAGCTTTCTTT
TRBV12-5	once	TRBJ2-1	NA	CASGLPERDNEQFF	TGTGCTAGTGGTTTGCCCGAGAGGGACAATGAGCAGTTCTTC
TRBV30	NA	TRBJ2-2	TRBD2	CAWRRRGGRVGELFF	TGTGCCTGGCGGCGGCGGGGGGGCCGGGTCGGGGAGCTGTTTTTT
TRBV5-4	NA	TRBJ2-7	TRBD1	CASSEGQGGTPKQYF	TGTGCCAGCAGCGAGGGACAGGGGGGGACTCCGAAGCAGTACTTC
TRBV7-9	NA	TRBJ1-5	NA	CASSLGAANQPQHF	TGTGCCAGCAGCTTAGGGGCCGCTAATCAGCCCCAGCATTTT
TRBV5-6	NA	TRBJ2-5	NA	CASSLNLGGTQYF	TGTGCCAGCAGCTTGAACCTGGGGGGGACCCAGTACTTC
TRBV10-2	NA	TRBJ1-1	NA	CATRDPDRNTEAFF	TGCGCCACCCGAGACCCGGACAGGAACACTGAAGCTTTCTTT
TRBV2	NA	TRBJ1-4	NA	CASTPQASGKLFF	TGTGCCAGCACCCCTCAGGCCTCAGGGAAACTGTTTTTT
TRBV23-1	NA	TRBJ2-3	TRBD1	CASSQSGTVTTDTQYF	TGCGCCAGCAGTCAATCGGGGACAGTAACGACAGATACGCAGTATTTT
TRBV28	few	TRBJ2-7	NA	CASSPQPFYEQYF	TGTGCCAGCAGTCCACAGCCGTTCTACGAGCAGTACTTC
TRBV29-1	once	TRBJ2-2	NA	CSVKGGIGELFF	TGCAGCGTGAAGGGGGGGATCGGGGAGCTGTTTTTT
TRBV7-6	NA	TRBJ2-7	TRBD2	CASSLSGGAAEQYF	TGTGCCAGCAGCTTAAGCGGGGGGGCTGCCGAGCAGTACTTC
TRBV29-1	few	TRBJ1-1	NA	CSVGRQAMGRNTEAFF	TGCAGCGTGGGGAGGCAGGCCATGGGGAGGAACACTGAAGCTTTCTTT
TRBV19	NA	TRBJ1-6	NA	CASSIVTRDNSPLHF	TGTGCCAGTAGTATAGTGACCAGGGATAATTCACCCCTCCACTTT
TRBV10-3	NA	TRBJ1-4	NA	CATGLGGNNEKLFF	TGTGCCACTGGTTTGGGGGGGAATAATGAAAAACTGTTTTTT
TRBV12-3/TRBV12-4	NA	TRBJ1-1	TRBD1	CASRTGGQAFF	TGTGCCAGCAGGACAGGGGGCCAAGCTTTCTTT
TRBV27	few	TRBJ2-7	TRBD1	CASSPGDRPSHEQYF	TGTGCCAGCAGTCCGGGGGACAGGCCCTCGCACGAGCAGTACTTC
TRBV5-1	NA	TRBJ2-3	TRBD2	CASSSGGRTDTQYF	TGCGCCAGTTCAAGCGGGGGCCGCACAGATACGCAGTATTTT
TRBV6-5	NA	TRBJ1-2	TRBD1	CASSRQGQGGYGYTF	TGTGCCAGCAGCCGACAGGGTCAAGGGGGCTATGGCTACACCTTC
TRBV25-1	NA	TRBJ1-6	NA	CASRTAGHNSPLHF	TGTGCCAGCAGGACAGCGGGGCATAATTCACCCCTCCACTTT
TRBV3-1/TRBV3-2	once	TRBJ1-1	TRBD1	CASGRRTGGGKAFF	TGTGCCAGCGGGAGAAGGACAGGGGGCGGGAAGGCTTTCTTT
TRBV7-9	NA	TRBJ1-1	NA	CASSLEGRGEAFF	TGTGCCAGCAGCTTAGAAGGCAGGGGTGAAGCTTTCTTT
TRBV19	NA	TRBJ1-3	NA	CASTRQTSGNTIYF	TGTGCCAGTACGAGACAGACCTCTGGAAACACCATATATTTT
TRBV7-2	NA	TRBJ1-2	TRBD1	CASSLPQGGGYTF	TGTGCCAGCAGCTTACCCCAGGGGGGTGGCTACACCTTC
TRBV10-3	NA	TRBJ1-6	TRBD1	CAISLGTGDNSPLHF	TGTGCCATCAGCCTGGGGACAGGGGATAATTCACCCCTCCACTTT
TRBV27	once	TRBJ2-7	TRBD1	CASKGTGVSYEQYF	TGTGCCAGCAAGGGGACAGGGGTTTCCTACGAGCAGTACTTC
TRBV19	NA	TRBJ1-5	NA	CASRVQGNQPQHF	TGTGCCAGTAGGGTACAAGGCAATCAGCCCCAGCATTTT
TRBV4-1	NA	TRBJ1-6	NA	CASSPGDRDSPLHF	TGCGCCAGCAGCCCTGGAGATCGGGATTCACCCCTCCACTTT
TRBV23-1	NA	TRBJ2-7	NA	CASAPRFRARWRDEQYF	TGCGCCAGCGCACCCCGGTTTAGGGCCCGATGGCGGGACGAGCAGTACTTC
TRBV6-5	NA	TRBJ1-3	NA	CASSYSEGSGNTIYF	TGTGCCAGCAGTTACTCAGAGGGTTCTGGAAACACCATATATTTT
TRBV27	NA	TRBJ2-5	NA	CASREGGIETQYF	TGTGCCAGCAGGGAGGGGGGGATAGAGACCCAGTACTTC
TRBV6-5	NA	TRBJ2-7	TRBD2	CASSYISGGSYEQYF	TGTGCCAGCAGTTATATTAGCGGGGGCTCCTACGAGCAGTACTTC
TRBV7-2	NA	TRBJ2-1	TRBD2	CASSPGGSHEQFF	TGTGCCAGCAGCCCGGGGGGGTCCCATGAGCAGTTCTTC
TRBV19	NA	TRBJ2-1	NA	CASSIGGPDYNEQFF	TGTGCCAGTAGTATAGGGGGCCCAGATTACAATGAGCAGTTCTTC
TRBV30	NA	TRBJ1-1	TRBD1	CAWKIQGVMNTEAFF	TGTGCCTGGAAAATACAGGGGGTTATGAACACTGAAGCTTTCTTT
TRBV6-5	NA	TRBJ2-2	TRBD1	CASRFSGGSGGELFF	TGTGCCAGCAGATTCTCAGGGGGCTCCGGCGGGGAGCTGTTTTTT
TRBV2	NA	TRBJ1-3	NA	CASRPDGAGNTIYF	TGTGCCAGCAGGCCAGATGGGGCCGGAAACACCATATATTTT
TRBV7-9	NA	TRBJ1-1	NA	CASSLDAGDTEAFF	TGTGCCAGCAGCTTAGACGCAGGGGACACTGAAGCTTTCTTT
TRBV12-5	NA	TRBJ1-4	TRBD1	CASGRTGKWEKLFF	TGTGCTAGTGGTCGGACAGGGAAATGGGAAAAACTGTTTTTT
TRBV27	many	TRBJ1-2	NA	CASAGQSRYGGYTF	TGTGCCAGCGCTGGACAGTCGAGGTATGGTGGCTACACCTTC
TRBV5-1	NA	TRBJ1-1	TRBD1	CASRPTGQVGYTEAFF	TGCGCCAGCAGACCTACCGGACAGGTCGGATACACTGAAGCTTTCTTT
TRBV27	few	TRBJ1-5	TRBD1	CASRPVTGEQPQHF	TGTGCCAGCAGACCCGTTACAGGGGAGCAGCCCCAGCATTTT
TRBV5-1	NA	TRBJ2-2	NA	CASSLVGSGMDTGELFF	TGCGCCAGCAGCTTGGTGGGATCGGGAATGGACACCGGGGAGCTGTTTTTT
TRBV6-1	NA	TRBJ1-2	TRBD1	CASSEEAGGSGYTF	TGTGCCAGCAGTGAAGAGGCAGGGGGCTCTGGCTACACCTTC
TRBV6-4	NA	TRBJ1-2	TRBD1	CASSPGTGSRGYTF	TGTGCCAGCAGTCCCGGGACAGGGTCGAGAGGCTACACCTTC
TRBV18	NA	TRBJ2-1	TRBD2	CASSPPGLAGGNEQFF	TGTGCCAGCTCACCTCCTGGACTAGCGGGGGGCAATGAGCAGTTCTTC
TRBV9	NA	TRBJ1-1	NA	CASSLLAGTEAFF	TGTGCCAGCAGCCTCTTAGCGGGGACTGAAGCTTTCTTT
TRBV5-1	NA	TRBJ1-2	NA	CASSSMRGGEGNYGYTF	TGCGCCAGCAGCTCAATGAGAGGGGGAGAAGGAAACTATGGCTACACCTTC
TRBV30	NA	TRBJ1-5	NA	CAWSEGGLGNQPQHF	TGTGCCTGGAGTGAGGGAGGTTTGGGCAATCAGCCCCAGCATTTT
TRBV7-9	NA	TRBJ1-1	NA	CASSGKAGENTEAFF	TGTGCCAGCAGCGGGAAGGCAGGGGAGAACACTGAAGCTTTCTTT
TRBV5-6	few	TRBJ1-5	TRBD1	CASSRFTGGGQPQHF	TGTGCCAGCAGCCGATTTACAGGGGGCGGCCAGCCCCAGCATTTT